These 21 T cell receptor beta chains share one sample of origin, sequenced in a study of blood T cell repertoires in COVID-19. The method was immunoSEQ multiplex PCR; TCRdb's version includes in-frame clones alone and lacks a portion of them. The sample holds approximately 200,000 clones, more than 70% seen once. The specimen was peripheral blood. The receptors originated from a woman under 40 with acute or convalescent COVID-19.

This clone turned up a few times. The sample has other DNA sequences that encode this CDR3 too. V is TRBV4-1 and J is TRBJ1-2, with D possibly TRBD1 on 6 matching bases. V was clipped by 4 bases and J by 2 bases, with 8 bases between them. This CDR3 region has 13 residues. Per germline, CDR1 MGHRA and CDR2 YSYEKL. For the CDR3, the DNA is TGCGCCAGCAGCCTCCAGGGGAACTATGGCTACACCTTC. Translated: CASSLQGNYGYTF.

V usage is TRBV18 and J usage is TRBJ2-3, with TRBD1 identical over 7 bases. The ends lost 2 bases at V and 1 base at J; junction bases unmatched: 3. The CDR3 has 15 amino acids. The germline V gene has CDR1 KGHSH and CDR2 LQKENI. The CDR3 coding sequence is TGTGCCAGCTCACCAAGGGACAGCCGCACAGATACGCAGTATTTT. This gives the protein CASSPRDSRTDTQYF.

This clone was seen more than once but under ten times. The rearrangement joins TRBV18 to TRBJ2-5, with TRBD2 as a possible D gene (6 bases). Trimming shortened V by 5 bases and J by 5 bases, and 12 bases separated the two germline ends. This CDR3 contains 13 residues. Germline V gene data show CDR1 as KGHSH and CDR2 as LQKENI. The CDR3 spells CASSTLAGETQYF. The DNA for the CDR3 is TGTGCCAGCTCAACACTAGCCGGGGAGACCCAGTACTTC.

The V and J genes are TRBV5-6 and TRBJ1-5; D is unclear. V gave up 0 bases and J gave up 5 bases, with 9 bases separating them. The CDR3 has 14 amino acids. From germline, CDR1 is SGHDT and CDR2 YYEEEE. The CDR3 sequence is CASSLVGSHQPQHF. CDR3 in DNA: TGTGCCAGCAGCTTGGTAGGGAGTCATCAGCCCCAGCATTTT. The full variable domain, in which reference TRBV5-6 and TRBJ1-5 provide the parts outside the CDR3, is DAGVTQSPTHLIKTRGQQVTLRCSPKSGHDTVSWYQQALGQGPQFIFQYYEEEERQRGNFPDRFSGHQFPNYSSELNVNALLLGDSALYLCASSLVGSHQPQHFGDGTRLSIL.

The V and J genes are TRBV5-6 and TRBJ2-7; TRBD1 matches 9 bases. This CDR3 is 14 amino acids long. Germline CDR1 and CDR2: SGHDT and YYEEEE. The ends lost 4 bases at V and 7 bases at J; junction bases unmatched: 9. CDR3 sequence: CASSRDRVLGEQYF. The CDR3 DNA reads TGTGCCAGCAGCCGGGACAGGGTCCTGGGGGAGCAGTACTTC.

This chain connects TRBV5-1 to TRBJ2-2, with D possibly being TRBD1 (6 bases). The CDR3 covers 15 residues. The V gene lost 4 bases and the J gene lost 4 bases, with 14 bases spanning the gap. Per the germline V gene, CDR1 is SGHRS and CDR2 is YFSETQ. The CDR3 nucleotides are TGCGCCAGCAGCGGGGGCCCTGGGGGCACCGGGGAGCTGTTTTTT. Translated: CASSGGPGGTGELFF.

The CDR3 DNA reads as TGTGCCAGGCCTTATGGGACAGGCATCCACGAGCAGTTCTTC. Its translation is CARPYGTGIHEQFF. The chain is built from TRBV19 and TRBJ2-1; 8 positions match TRBD1. Germline V gives CDR1 LNHDA, CDR2 SQIVND (reference sequence). J was trimmed by 10 bases and V by 9 bases; bases with no gene match: 14. The CDR3 is 14 residues long.

This sequence joins TRBV7-6 and TRBJ2-1; 12 positions agree with TRBD2. The CDR3 totals 15 residues. J lost 8 bases, V lost 4 bases, and 6 bases had no gene match. Germline V gene data show CDR1 as SGHVS and CDR2 as FNYEAQ. CDR3: CASSSQLAGGYEQFF. CDR3 DNA sequence: TGTGCCAGCAGCTCCCAACTAGCGGGAGGTTATGAGCAGTTCTTC.

This chain joins TRBV3-1 (or the pseudogene TRBV3-2) and TRBJ1-3, with D uncertain. CDR1 is LGHDT and CDR2 is YNNKEL in the germline V gene (reference sequence). The CDR3 consists of 13 residues. V lost 4 bases and J lost 2, with 6 bases in between. The DNA of the CDR3 is TGTGCCAGCAGCCGCAGTACTGGAAACACCATATATTTT. Translating it yields CASSRSTGNTIYF.

The chain employs TRBV7-8 and TRBJ2-5, with a possible D match to TRBD2 (6 bases). The V and J ends lost 5 bases and 5 bases respectively, with 21 bases between them. This CDR3 contains 16 residues. Germline V gene data show CDR1 as SGHVS and CDR2 as FQNEAQ. The CDR3 protein is CASSRLWDGGTETQYF. The CDR3 bases are TGTGCCAGCAGCCGACTCTGGGACGGCGGGACGGAGACCCAGTACTTC.

The CDR3 sequence is CASSDLAFGYTF. The CDR3 DNA is TGTGCCAGCAGTGACTTGGCATTTGGCTACACCTTC. The chain links TRBV2 to TRBJ1-2; D unclear. The CDR3 length is 12 residues. CDR1 and CDR2 (germline): SNHLY, FYNNEI. Trimming removed 3 bases from V and 7 bases from J, with 9 bases in between.

This chain joins TRBV5-4 and TRBJ1-2, with D perhaps matching TRBD1 (6 bases). V was cut by 3 bases and J by 1 base, with 13 bases left in between. This CDR3 contains 15 residues. From germline, CDR1 is SGHNT and CDR2 YYREEE (reference sequence). The DNA of the CDR3 is TGTGCCAGCAGCTACGACTCAGGGGATAACTATGGCTACACCTTC. Encoded protein: CASSYDSGDNYGYTF.

The chain combines TRBV11-2 with TRBJ2-1, with 8 bases matching TRBD2. Germline loops: CDR1 SGHAT, CDR2 FQNNGV. This CDR3 has 17 residues. J was trimmed by 8 bases and V by 4 bases; bases with no gene match: 16. The CDR3 coding sequence is TGTGCCAGCAGCTCCCCCTCGACTAGCGCACATTCTCATGAGCAGTTCTTC. Amino acid sequence: CASSSPSTSAHSHEQFF.

The rearrangement links TRBV28 to TRBJ1-2; D is uncertain. There are 12 residues in the CDR3. V lost 4 bases and J 7 bases, leaving 10 bases between the germline ends. In germline, CDR1 is MDHEN, CDR2 SYDVKM. CDR3 DNA: TGTGCCAGCAGTTCCCAGACATCTGGCTACACCTTC. Translation: CASSSQTSGYTF.

The V and J genes are TRBV28 and TRBJ1-5, with D perhaps TRBD1 (6 bases). This CDR3 is built from 14 residues. V dropped 1 base and J dropped 6 bases, with 10 bases sitting between them. In germline, CDR1 is MDHEN, CDR2 SYDVKM. CDR3 sequence (DNA): TGTGCCAGCAGTTTATTGAGAGGGGGTCAGCCCCAGCATTTT. Amino acids: CASSLLRGGQPQHF.

The rearrangement uses TRBV19 and TRBJ2-1; D unclear. The CDR3 has 15 amino acids. Germline CDR1 reads LNHDA; CDR2 reads SQIVND (reference sequence). V lost 3 bases to trimming and J lost 0 bases, with 9 bases between them. CDR3 DNA sequence: TGTGCCAGTAGTATCTCCTACCTCTCCTACAATGAGCAGTTCTTC. Its translation: CASSISYLSYNEQFF. Supplemented by reference TRBV19 and TRBJ2-1, the full variable domain reads DGGITQSPKYLFRKEGQNVTLSCEQNLNHDAMYWYRQDPGQGLRLIYYSQIVNDFQKGDIAEGYSVSREKKESFPLTVTSAQKNPTAFYLCASSISYLSYNEQFFGPGTRLTVL.

The CDR3 DNA reads TGTGCCAGCAGCGTAGTCTATAGCGGGAGGGCCACCGGGGAGCTGTTTTTT. Protein product: CASSVVYSGRATGELFF. This rearrangement joins TRBV9 to TRBJ2-2; 11 nucleotides match TRBD2. This CDR3 is 17 amino acids long. J gave up 4 bases and V 0 bases, and 5 bases lay outside the gene matches. In germline, CDR1 is SGDLS, CDR2 YYNGEE.

The chain has TRBV13 and TRBJ2-1; TRBD2 aligns across 7 bases. Germline assignment: CDR1 PRHDT and CDR2 FYEKMQ (reference sequence). With 11 bases clipped from V and 4 bases from J, the junction kept 8 bases outside the gene matches. This CDR3 contains 13 residues. CDR3 sequence reads: CADSSGPYNEQFF. The CDR3 DNA follows: TGTGCCGACTCTAGCGGACCTTACAATGAGCAGTTCTTC.

The gene calls are TRBV6-1 and TRBJ2-5; TRBD2 matches 8 bases. Losses at the gene ends were 10 bases for V and 3 bases for J; bases not matched to a gene: 4. The CDR3 covers 12 residues. Germline values: CDR1 MNHNS, CDR2 SASEGT. CDR3 sequence: CATGTRKETQYF. The CDR3, as DNA: TGTGCCACCGGGACTAGGAAAGAGACCCAGTACTTC.

The table lists this clone with a count of one. The rearrangement links TRBV7-9 to TRBJ2-1; D may be TRBD2 (6 bases). CDR1 is SEHNR, CDR2 FQNEAQ, per germline (reference sequence). The CDR3 covers 13 residues. V was shortened by 5 bases and J by 4 bases, with 9 bases between the two germline ends. The CDR3, as DNA: TGTGCCAGCAGCGGCGGGACTTACAATGAGCAGTTCTTC. Its protein product is CASSGGTYNEQFF.

This chain links TRBV23-1 with TRBJ2-5, with 11 bases identical to TRBD2. TRBV23-1 qualifies as an ORF whose function is uncertain. The junction had 11 bases not matched to a gene; V was cut back by 0 bases and J by 5 bases. The CDR3 has 18 residues. This CDR3 reads CASSQSWASGRQLETQYF. As DNA, the CDR3 is TGCGCCAGCAGTCAATCGTGGGCTAGCGGGAGGCAGCTGGAGACCCAGTACTTC.